A single T cell receptor (beta chain) is shown here with its context. Its specificity is unknown. This sample stems from a study of OX40 agonist ivuxolimab in advanced cancers. Overall study results and limits: Researchers report that CD8+ T cells had, on average, more expanded clones than CD4+.

This table comes from immunoSEQ multiplex PCR, and its TCRdb copy is limited to in-frame clones, with some not included. The table records more than 15,000 clones, roughly 70% of them present only once. Trimming pared 3 bases from V and 5 bases from J, leaving 11 bases between. This CDR3 is built from 13 residues. Germline V gene lookup returns CDR1 LNHNV and CDR2 YYDKDF (reference sequence). This TCR came from an adult with an advanced solid tumor such as melanoma, head and neck, liver or kidney cancer. V gene TRBV15 combines with J gene TRBJ2-7, with TRBD2 as a possible D gene (5 bases). The input for sequencing was CD4+ or CD8+ T cells sorted from blood, taken in a trial of the OX40 agonist ivuxolimab. Written as DNA, the CDR3 is TGTGCCACCAGCAGGAGGGAGTGGGACGAGCAGTACTTC. Translating gives CATSRREWDEQYF.